One TCR beta chain is described in this entry. This entry comes from a study of cytomegalovirus exposure and HLA in healthy donors. Vbeta (60) and Jbeta (13) primers were used in the PCR. Produced via immunoSEQ multiplex PCR; TCRdb's table is partial and in-frame only. The repertoire holds some 160,000 clones, 77% seen once, with roughly 2.1% in the top ten. V trimming: 2 bases; J trimming: 13 bases; junction bases outside the gene matches: 11. Germline V gene data show CDR1 as LGHNA and CDR2 as YSLEER. This CDR3 has 17 amino acids. V usage is TRBV4-3 and J usage is TRBJ2-6; the match to TRBD2 covers 13 bases. The material sequenced was PBMCs. The sequence derives from a man aged 45-65 years in good health and CMV-seropositive. CDR3 protein: CASSQQIPGLAGIVLTF. Written as DNA, the CDR3 is TGCGCCAGCAGCCAACAAATCCCGGGACTAGCGGGGATTGTCCTGACTTTC.